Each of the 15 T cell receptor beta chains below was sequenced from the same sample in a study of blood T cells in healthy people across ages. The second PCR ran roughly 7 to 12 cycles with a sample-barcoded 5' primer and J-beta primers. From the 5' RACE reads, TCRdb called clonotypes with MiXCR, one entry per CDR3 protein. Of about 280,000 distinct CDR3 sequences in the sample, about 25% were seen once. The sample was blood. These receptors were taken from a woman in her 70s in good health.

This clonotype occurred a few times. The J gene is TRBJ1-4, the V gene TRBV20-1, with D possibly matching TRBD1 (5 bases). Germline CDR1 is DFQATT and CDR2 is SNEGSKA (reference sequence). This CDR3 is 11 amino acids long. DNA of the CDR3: TGCAGCCCCCTGGGGGATGAAAAACTGTTTTTT. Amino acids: CSPLGDEKLFF.

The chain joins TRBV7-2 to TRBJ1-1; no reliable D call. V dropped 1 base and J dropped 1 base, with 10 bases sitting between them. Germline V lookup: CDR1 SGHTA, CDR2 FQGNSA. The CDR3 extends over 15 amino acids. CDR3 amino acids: CASSLGAVGNTEAFF. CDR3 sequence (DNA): TGTGCCAGCAGCTTAGGGGCGGTTGGGAACACTGAAGCTTTCTTT.

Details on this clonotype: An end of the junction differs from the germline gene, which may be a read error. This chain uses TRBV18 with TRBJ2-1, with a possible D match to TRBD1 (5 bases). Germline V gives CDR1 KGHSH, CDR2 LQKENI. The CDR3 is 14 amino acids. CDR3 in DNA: TGTGCCAGCTCACCTTCGAGACAGTACAATGAGCAGCTCTTC. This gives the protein CASSPSRQYNEQLF.

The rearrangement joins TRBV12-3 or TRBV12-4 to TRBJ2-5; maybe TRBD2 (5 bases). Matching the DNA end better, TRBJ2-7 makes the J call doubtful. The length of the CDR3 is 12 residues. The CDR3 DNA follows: TGTGCCAGCAGTTTAGCGGGAGACGAGCAGTACTTC. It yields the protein CASSLAGDEQYF.

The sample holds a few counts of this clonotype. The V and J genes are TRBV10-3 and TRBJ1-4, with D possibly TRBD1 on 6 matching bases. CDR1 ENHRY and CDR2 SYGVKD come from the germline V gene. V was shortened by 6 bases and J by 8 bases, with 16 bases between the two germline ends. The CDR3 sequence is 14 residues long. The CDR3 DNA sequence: TGTGCCATCAGGAAAGGGGGGGCTGGAGAAAAACTGTTTTTT. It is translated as CAIRKGGAGEKLFF.

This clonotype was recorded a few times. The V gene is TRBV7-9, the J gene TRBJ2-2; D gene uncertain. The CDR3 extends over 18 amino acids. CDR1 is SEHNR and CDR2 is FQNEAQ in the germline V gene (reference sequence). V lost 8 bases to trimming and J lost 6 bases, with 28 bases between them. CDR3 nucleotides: TGTGCCAGCGGGTCCGGAACGCCCAAGAAGGGAAACCCCGGGGAGCTGTTTTTT. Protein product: CASGSGTPKKGNPGELFF.

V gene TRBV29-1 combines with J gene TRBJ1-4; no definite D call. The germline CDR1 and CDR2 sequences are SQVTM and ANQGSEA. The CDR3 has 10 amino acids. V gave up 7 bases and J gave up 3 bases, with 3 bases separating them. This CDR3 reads CSAANEKLFF. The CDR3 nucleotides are TGCAGCGCCGCTAATGAAAAACTGTTTTTT.

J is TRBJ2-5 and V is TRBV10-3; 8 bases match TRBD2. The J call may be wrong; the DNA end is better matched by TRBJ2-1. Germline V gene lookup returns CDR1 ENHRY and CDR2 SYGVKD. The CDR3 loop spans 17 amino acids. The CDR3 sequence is CAISESLGGRGDNEQFF. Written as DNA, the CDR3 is TGTGCCATCAGTGAGTCCCTCGGCGGGCGGGGGGACAATGAGCAGTTCTTC.

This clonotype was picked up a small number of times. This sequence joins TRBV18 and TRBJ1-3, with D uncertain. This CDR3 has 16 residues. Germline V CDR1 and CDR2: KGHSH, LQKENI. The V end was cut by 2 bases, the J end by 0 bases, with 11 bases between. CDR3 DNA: TGTGCCAGCTCACCAGCTCACGGGTTCTCTGGAAACACCATATATTTT. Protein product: CASSPAHGFSGNTIYF.

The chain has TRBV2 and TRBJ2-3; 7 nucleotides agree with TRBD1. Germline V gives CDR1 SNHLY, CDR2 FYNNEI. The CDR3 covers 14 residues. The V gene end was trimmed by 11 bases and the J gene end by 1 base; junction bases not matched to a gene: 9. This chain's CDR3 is CADNRGPRTDTQYF. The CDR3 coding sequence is TGTGCCGACAACAGGGGACCCCGCACAGATACGCAGTATTTT.

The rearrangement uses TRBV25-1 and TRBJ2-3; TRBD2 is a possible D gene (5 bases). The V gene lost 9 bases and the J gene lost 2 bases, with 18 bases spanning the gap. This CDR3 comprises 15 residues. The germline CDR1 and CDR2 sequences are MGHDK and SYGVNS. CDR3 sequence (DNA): TGTGCCAGTAGCAGCGGAAGGACCACCACAGATACGCAGTATTTT. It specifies CASSSGRTTTDTQYF.

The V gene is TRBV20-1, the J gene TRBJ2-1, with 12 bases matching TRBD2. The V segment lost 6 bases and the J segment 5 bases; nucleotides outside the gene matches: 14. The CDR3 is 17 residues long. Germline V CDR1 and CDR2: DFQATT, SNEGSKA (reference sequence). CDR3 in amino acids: CSARATSGSWVDNEQFF. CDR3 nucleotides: TGCAGTGCCAGGGCGACTAGCGGGAGTTGGGTCGACAATGAGCAGTTCTTC.

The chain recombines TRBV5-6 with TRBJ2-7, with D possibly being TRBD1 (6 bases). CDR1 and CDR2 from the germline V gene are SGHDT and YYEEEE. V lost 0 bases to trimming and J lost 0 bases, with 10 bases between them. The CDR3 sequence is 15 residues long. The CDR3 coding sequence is TGTGCCAGCAGCTTGGGACAGGCGATCTCCTACGAGCAGTACTTC. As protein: CASSLGQAISYEQYF.

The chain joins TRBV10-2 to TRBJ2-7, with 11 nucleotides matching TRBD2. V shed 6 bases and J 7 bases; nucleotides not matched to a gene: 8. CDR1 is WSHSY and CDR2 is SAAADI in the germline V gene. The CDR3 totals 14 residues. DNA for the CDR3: TGCGCCAGCAGCTTAGCGGGAGGGTCAAGAGAGCAGTACTTC. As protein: CASSLAGGSREQYF.

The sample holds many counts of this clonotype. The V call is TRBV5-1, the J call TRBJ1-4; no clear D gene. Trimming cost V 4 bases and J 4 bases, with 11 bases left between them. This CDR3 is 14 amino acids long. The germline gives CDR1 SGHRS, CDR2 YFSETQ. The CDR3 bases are TGCGCCAGCAGCGCCATGACGGGTAATGAAAAACTGTTTTTT. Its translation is CASSAMTGNEKLFF.